This entry features one TCR beta chain sequence. Its specificity is not known. Built from TCR beta cDNA, the libraries had unique molecular identifiers in them. Starting from roughly 1 to 10 million T cells, the study yielded hundreds of thousands of cDNA molecules. From the PCR reads, TCRdb called clonotypes with MiXCR, one entry per CDR3 protein. The sample has about 160,000 distinct CDR3 sequences, 35% to 40% seen once. This specimen belongs to a study of post-analysis software for immune sequencing data. Study observations and caveats: Co-batched samples clustered tightly together by F measure.

CDR1 is DFQATT and CDR2 is SNEGSKA in the germline V gene (reference sequence). The CDR3 consists of 14 residues. This specimen consisted of blood, obtained after autologous hematopoietic stem cell transplantation. The origin of this receptor is a girl aged 10 to 17 with multiple sclerosis. This chain uses TRBV20-1 with TRBJ2-5, with TRBD1 identical over 7 bases. Matching the DNA end better, TRBJ2-7 makes the J call doubtful. The CDR3 DNA reads TGCAGTGCTAGAGAGGGAAGGGGGCGCAACGAGCAGTACTTC. It codes for CSAREGRGRNEQYF.